The 23 T cell receptor beta chains reported below all come from one sample, sequenced in a study of patients and donors after allogeneic stem cell transplantation. TCRdb reprocessed the RT-PCR reads with MiXCR, giving one entry per CDR3 protein. The sample lists 45,000 to 65,000 distinct CDR3 sequences, 10% to 15% occurring once. Material for sequencing was blood, either unsorted or a sorted T cell fraction (not recorded which). The receptors stem from a human donor who was either an allogeneic HSCT recipient or a stem cell or donor lymphocyte infusion donor (not recorded which). It is not recorded whose cells these are; they may come from a transplant donor.

This clonotype was seen more than once but under ten times. V and J are TRBV27 and TRBJ2-7; 13 bases agree with TRBD2. The germline V gene encodes CDR1 MNHEY and CDR2 SMNVEV (reference sequence). V dropped 2 bases and J dropped 7; count of bases not matched to a gene: 2. CDR3 length equals 14 residues. The CDR3 DNA reads TGTGCCAGCAGTTTACCGGGACTAGCGGGAGAGCAGTACTTC. This translates into CASSLPGLAGEQYF.

This clonotype was found a few times. The V call is TRBV27, the J call TRBJ2-7, with D unresolved. V was shortened by 1 base and J by 3 bases, with 4 bases between the two germline ends. This CDR3 is 12 amino acids long. CDR1 and CDR2 from the germline V gene are MNHEY and SMNVEV (reference sequence). This chain's CDR3 is CASSLFGYEQYF. The DNA of the CDR3 is TGTGCCAGCAGTTTATTTGGCTACGAGCAGTACTTC.

This clonotype was observed a few times. The genes are TRBV12-3 or TRBV12-4 and TRBJ2-2, with 8 bases that match TRBD1. The V and J ends lost 3 bases and 0 bases, in that order; junction bases with no gene match: 0. CDR3 length: 15 amino acids. In DNA form, the CDR3 reads TGTGCCAGCAGTTTGGACAGGGCGAACACCGGGGAGCTGTTTTTT. Residues: CASSLDRANTGELFF.

This clonotype was seen a few times. The chain links TRBV5-5 to TRBJ2-3; no clear D gene. Trimming shortened V by 4 bases and J by 4 bases, and 16 bases separated the two germline ends. The CDR3 covers 15 residues. CDR1 is SGHKS and CDR2 is YYEKEE in the germline V gene (reference sequence). CDR3 in amino acids: CASSGSVGFADTQYF. CDR3 coding DNA: TGTGCCAGCAGCGGATCTGTCGGGTTCGCAGATACGCAGTATTTT.

This clonotype turned up a few times. The chain links TRBV11-3 to TRBJ1-6; TRBD1 might be the D (5 bases). This CDR3 is 11 amino acids long. Germline values: CDR1 SGHNT, CDR2 YENEEA. Deletions cut 3 bases from V and 17 bases from J, with 11 bases between. Written as DNA, the CDR3 is TGTGCCAGCAGCTTTGACAGAGTGGTCCACTTT. It yields the protein CASSFDRVVHF. The full variable domain, completed using reference TRBV11-3 and TRBJ1-6, is EAGVVQSPRYKIIEKKQPVAFWCNPISGHNTLYWYLQNLGQGPELLIRYENEEAVDDSQLPKDRFSAERLKGVDSTLKIQPAELGDSAVYLCASSFDRVVHFGNGTRLTVT.

The chain joins TRBV10-1 to TRBJ2-3, with TRBD2 matching 9 bases. Germline V gene sequence: CDR1 WNHNN, CDR2 SYGVQD (reference sequence). The CDR3 has 17 residues. V lost 0 bases to trimming and J lost 3 bases; unmatched junction nucleotides: 7. This chain's CDR3 is CASSESMAGGPTDTQYF. CDR3 bases: TGCGCCAGCAGTGAGTCCATGGCGGGAGGGCCGACAGATACGCAGTATTTT.

In this sample, this clonotype turned up many times. This chain connects TRBV5-1 to TRBJ1-5; no reliable D call. Germline loops: CDR1 SGHRS, CDR2 YFSETQ. The CDR3 sequence is 16 residues long. V dropped 1 base and J dropped 0 bases, with 11 bases sitting between them. Here the CDR3 reads CASSLSGLNSNQPQHF. In DNA, the CDR3 is TGCGCCAGCAGCTTGTCCGGACTCAATAGCAATCAGCCCCAGCATTTT.

The chain links TRBV5-1 to TRBJ2-1, with a weak D call TRBD2 (7 bases). Trimming removed 1 base at V and 0 bases at J, with 23 bases between. The CDR3 is 20 amino acids. Germline V gene lookup returns CDR1 SGHRS and CDR2 YFSETQ. The CDR3 region has the DNA TGCGCCAGCAGCTTGCAGCGGGACACCGTTATTGTGGGCTCCTACAATGAGCAGTTCTTC. Translating it yields CASSLQRDTVIVGSYNEQFF.

In this sample, this clonotype turned up many times. The V call is TRBV10-3, the J call TRBJ1-1; D remains unclear. The CDR3 runs 19 residues. CDR1 and CDR2 from the germline V gene are ENHRY and SYGVKD. The V gene lost 4 bases and the J gene lost 1 base, with 25 bases spanning the gap. The chain's CDR3 is CAISGYLGLTGDTNTEAFF. DNA of the CDR3: TGTGCCATCAGTGGATACCTCGGTTTAACCGGGGATACGAACACTGAAGCTTTCTTT.

The chain carries TRBV19 and TRBJ2-6; D is unresolved. Germline loops: CDR1 LNHDA, CDR2 SQIVND (reference sequence). The ends were cut back, 4 bases at V and 1 base at J, with 8 bases in the middle. This CDR3 comprises 15 residues. The CDR3 spells CASSTPPSGANVLTF. CDR3 DNA: TGTGCCAGTAGTACCCCCCCGTCTGGGGCCAACGTCCTGACTTTC.

This clonotype occurred many times. V and J are TRBV20-1 and TRBJ1-5, with 7 positions matching TRBD1. Germline CDR1 and CDR2: DFQATT and SNEGSKA (reference sequence). The ends lost 5 bases at V and 7 bases at J; junction bases unmatched: 17. The CDR3 totals 16 residues. This CDR3 reads CSAPDPGWQGGQPQHF. The CDR3 DNA is TGCAGTGCTCCAGACCCAGGGTGGCAGGGGGGCCAGCCCCAGCATTTT.

This clonotype was detected only a few times. The chain has TRBV4-1 and TRBJ2-1; no firm D call. This CDR3 spans 15 amino acids. V was cut by 1 base and J by 6 bases, with 13 bases left in between. Germline V gives CDR1 MGHRA, CDR2 YSYEKL. The CDR3 DNA follows: TGCGCCAGCAGCCAAGCCCCTTCCCTGTCCAATGAGCAGTTCTTC. It encodes CASSQAPSLSNEQFF.

This clonotype was detected only a few times. The chain joins TRBV6-6 to TRBJ2-3; 7 bases are a match to TRBD2. The CDR3 length is 14 residues. CDR1 and CDR2 from the germline V gene are MNHNY and SVGAGI (reference sequence). With V trimmed by 6 bases and J by 4 bases, 7 bases remained unmatched. The CDR3 DNA sequence: TGTGCCAGCAGGCTAGCGGAGGGACCAGATACGCAGTATTTT. Translation gives CASRLAEGPDTQYF.

The sample holds many counts of this clonotype. The J gene is TRBJ1-1, the V gene TRBV7-2, with D hard to call. V lost 3 bases, J lost 3 bases, and 5 bases lay in between. The CDR3 runs 12 residues. Germline CDR1 SGHTA, CDR2 FQGNSA. The CDR3 loop reads CASSFWYTEAFF. Here the CDR3 DNA reads TGTGCCAGCAGCTTTTGGTACACTGAAGCTTTCTTT.

This clonotype has a count of ten or more. The chain combines TRBV25-1 with TRBJ1-5; possible D gene TRBD1, 5 bases. Germline CDR1 MGHDK, CDR2 SYGVNS. The CDR3 consists of 13 residues. The V gene lost 4 bases and the J gene lost 7 bases, with 11 bases spanning the gap. The CDR3 DNA reads as TGTGCCAGCAGTGGGGCAGGGCGCCAGCCCCAGCATTTT. Protein product: CASSGAGRQPQHF.

This clonotype is classed as medium-sized. This rearrangement joins TRBV5-1 to TRBJ1-1; D is possibly TRBD1 (5 bases). Germline values: CDR1 SGHRS, CDR2 YFSETQ. V lost 0 bases and J lost 4, with 13 bases in between. The length of the CDR3 is 15 residues. The CDR3 loop reads CASSLDWGGSTEAFF. CDR3 DNA: TGCGCCAGCAGCTTGGATTGGGGGGGTTCCACTGAAGCTTTCTTT.

This clonotype was detected a few times. The rearrangement links TRBV5-1 to TRBJ2-5; 7 bases match TRBD2. The germline CDR1 and CDR2 sequences are SGHRS and YFSETQ. The V segment lost 4 bases and the J segment 5 bases; nucleotides outside the gene matches: 8. This CDR3 has 14 amino acids. The CDR3 DNA follows: TGCGCCAGCAGCCAGGCGGGAGACTGGGAGACCCAGTACTTC. Translated, it gives CASSQAGDWETQYF.

This clonotype appeared many times. J is TRBJ1-2 and V is TRBV29-1; no clear D gene. The germline gives CDR1 SQVTM, CDR2 ANQGSEA. The V gene lost 3 bases and the J gene lost 2 bases, with 4 bases spanning the gap. CDR3 length: 11 amino acids. CDR3 sequence (DNA): TGCAGCGTTGAGGGGAACTATGGCTACACCTTC. Encoded protein: CSVEGNYGYTF. Filled out from reference TRBV29-1 and TRBJ1-2, the complete variable domain reads SAVISQKPSRDICQRGTSLTIQCQVDSQVTMMFWYRQQPGQSLTLIATANQGSEATYESGFVIDKFPISRPNLTFSTLTVSNMSPEDSSIYLCSVEGNYGYTFGSGTRLTVV.

The chain couples TRBV5-1 to TRBJ2-7; D is unresolved. The germline V gene encodes CDR1 SGHRS and CDR2 YFSETQ. The CDR3 has 13 residues. V was cut by 1 base and J by 3 bases, with 8 bases left in between. The CDR3 loop reads CASSLTTYYEQYF. The CDR3, as DNA: TGCGCCAGCAGCTTGACAACTTACTACGAGCAGTACTTC.

The chain is built from TRBV19 and TRBJ1-1, with 8 bases matching TRBD1. Germline CDR1 is LNHDA and CDR2 is SQIVND (reference sequence). The CDR3 is 14 residues long. V trimming: 3 bases; J trimming: 1 base; junction bases outside the gene matches: 1. This CDR3 reads CASSIGQGNTEAFF. In DNA, the CDR3 is TGTGCCAGTAGTATCGGACAGGGGAACACTGAAGCTTTCTTT. The full variable domain, in which reference TRBV19 and TRBJ1-1 provide the parts outside the CDR3, is DGGITQSPKYLFRKEGQNVTLSCEQNLNHDAMYWYRQDPGQGLRLIYYSQIVNDFQKGDIAEGYSVSREKKESFPLTVTSAQKNPTAFYLCASSIGQGNTEAFFGQGTRLTVV.

The V gene is TRBV24-1, the J gene TRBJ2-1; 14 bases line up with TRBD2. There are 24 residues in the CDR3. Germline V gene sequence: CDR1 KGHDR, CDR2 SFDVKD. Trimming took 1 base from V and 0 from J; bases not matched to a gene: 19. CDR3 region: CATSDFRYMGLAGAGSGSYNEQFF. In DNA, the CDR3 is TGTGCCACCAGTGATTTCCGATATATGGGACTAGCGGGAGCTGGTTCAGGCTCCTACAATGAGCAGTTCTTC.

This clonotype came up a few times. V usage is TRBV27 and J usage is TRBJ1-1; D call uncertain. There are 14 residues in the CDR3. Trimming left V 5 bases short and J 5 bases short, with 15 bases between. From germline, CDR1 is MNHEY and CDR2 SMNVEV (reference sequence). CDR3: CASSPGLPRTEAFF. CDR3 coding DNA: TGTGCCAGCAGTCCCGGACTCCCCAGGACTGAAGCTTTCTTT.

This sequence joins TRBV24-1 and TRBJ2-1; 8 nucleotides agree with TRBD1. The J segment lost 0 bases and the V segment lost 6 bases, leaving 0 bases of the junction unmatched. In germline, CDR1 is KGHDR, CDR2 SFDVKD. This CDR3 is 14 amino acids long. For the CDR3, the DNA is TGTGCCACCAGTCAGGGGGCCTCCTACAATGAGCAGTTCTTC. Its protein is CATSQGASYNEQFF.